This section outlines one T cell receptor beta chain sequence together with its context. CDR3 length: 13 amino acids. Germline lookup yields CDR1 SQVTM and CDR2 ANQGSEA. Trimming cost V 7 bases and J 1 base; bases outside gene matches: 6. The data were taken from a study of blood T cell repertoires in COVID-19. Study-level information: The United States, Italy and Spain supplied acute and convalescent COVID-19 samples. T cells, B-cell-depleted T cells, or PBMCs supplied cDNA or gDNA.

Per the study methods: Amplification from reference gene primers served as the basis for estimated nucleated cell counts. Method: immunoSEQ multiplex PCR; TCRdb's copy keeps in-frame clones and lacks some. Clone size and V and J calls were adopted from that table, with D and trimming inferred from the DNA. The sample has over 120,000 clones, 80% seen once. Input material: peripheral blood. The gene calls are TRBV29-1 and TRBJ1-1; 7 bases align to TRBD1. The TCR was taken from a man in his 70s who had recovered from COVID-19. CDR3 in amino acids: CSAATGTNTEAFF. The CDR3 DNA reads as TGCAGCGCCGCGACAGGGACGAACACTGAAGCTTTCTTT.